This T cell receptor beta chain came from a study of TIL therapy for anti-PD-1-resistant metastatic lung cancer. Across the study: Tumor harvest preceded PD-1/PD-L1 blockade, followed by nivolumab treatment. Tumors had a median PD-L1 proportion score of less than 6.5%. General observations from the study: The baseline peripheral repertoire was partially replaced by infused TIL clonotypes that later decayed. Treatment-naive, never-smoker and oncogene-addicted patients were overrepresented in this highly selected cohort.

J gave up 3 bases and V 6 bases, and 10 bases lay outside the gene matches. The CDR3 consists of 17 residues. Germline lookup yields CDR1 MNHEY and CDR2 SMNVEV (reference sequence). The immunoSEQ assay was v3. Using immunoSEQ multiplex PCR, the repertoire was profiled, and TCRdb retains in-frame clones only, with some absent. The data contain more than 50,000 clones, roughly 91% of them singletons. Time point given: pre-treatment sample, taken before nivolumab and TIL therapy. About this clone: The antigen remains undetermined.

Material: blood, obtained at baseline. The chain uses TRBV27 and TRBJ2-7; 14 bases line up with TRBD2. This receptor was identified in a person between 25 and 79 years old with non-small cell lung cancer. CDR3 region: CASSNGLAGGVNYEQYF. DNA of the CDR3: TGTGCCAGCAGCAACGGACTAGCGGGGGGCGTGAACTACGAGCAGTACTTC.